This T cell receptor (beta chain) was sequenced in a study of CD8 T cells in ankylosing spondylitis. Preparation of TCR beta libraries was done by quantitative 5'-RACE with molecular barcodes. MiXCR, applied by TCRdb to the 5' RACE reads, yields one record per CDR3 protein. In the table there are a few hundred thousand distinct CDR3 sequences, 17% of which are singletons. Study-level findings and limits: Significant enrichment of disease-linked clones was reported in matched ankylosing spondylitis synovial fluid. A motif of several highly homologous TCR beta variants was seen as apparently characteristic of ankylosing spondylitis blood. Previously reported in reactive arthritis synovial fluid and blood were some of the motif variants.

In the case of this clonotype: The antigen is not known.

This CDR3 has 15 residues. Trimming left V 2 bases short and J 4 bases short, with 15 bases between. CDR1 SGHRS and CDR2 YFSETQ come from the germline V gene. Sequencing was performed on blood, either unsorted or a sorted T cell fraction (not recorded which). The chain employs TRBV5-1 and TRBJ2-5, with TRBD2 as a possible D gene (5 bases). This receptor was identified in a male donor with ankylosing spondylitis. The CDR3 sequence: CASSFSLAVLETQYF. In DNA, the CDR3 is TGCGCCAGCAGCTTCAGTCTAGCTGTTCTAGAGACCCAGTACTTC.